This T cell receptor (beta chain) derives from a study of regulatory T cells in long-lasting Graves disease. Time point denoted: newly diagnosed GD, antithyroid drugs for less than 3 months. PBMCs were the source of the RNA used for TCR sequencing. According to the study, TCR beta libraries were built with iRepertoire HTBI primers and CDR3-region Arm-PCR. TCRdb reanalysed the multiplex PCR reads using MiXCR and keeps one entry per CDR3 protein. The data show some 400,000 distinct CDR3 sequences, under 15% seen once. This clonotype appeared a few times. Its specificity is unknown. Trimming pared 1 base from V and 7 bases from J, leaving 12 bases between. The CDR3 loop spans 15 amino acids. Germline V gene lookup returns CDR1 SGHNT and CDR2 YYREEE (reference sequence). Overall study findings and caveats: Under persistent disease, TRBV28, TRBJ1-2 and TRBJ2-5 were used preferentially.

These same data were also listed under a study on T cells in Graves' hyperthyroidism and ophthalmopathy. That source reports: Exclusion followed for patients with uncontrolled infection, other autoimmune disease, pregnancy or lactation.

Sequencing used peripheral blood mononuclear cells (PBMCs), obtained at new diagnosis, from a patient treated with antithyroid drugs. The V call is TRBV5-4, the J call TRBJ1-6; weak D call: TRBD1 (5 bases). This TCR derives from a woman aged 25 to 45 with Graves disease. The CDR3 spells CASSLRGLWNSPLHF. The CDR3 DNA is TGTGCCAGCAGCTTGAGGGGACTTTGGAATTCACCCCTCCACTTT.